The 4 T cell receptor beta chains given below trace back to one sample, sequenced in a study of T cell responses to AZD1222 COVID-19 vaccine. TCRdb's copy holds only in-frame clones and misses some; the assay was immunoSEQ multiplex PCR. The sample lists 110,000 to 150,000 clones, 90% to 95% occurring once. Sequenced here: peripheral blood, sampled on day 0 of AZD1222 vaccination. The receptor source for this set is an adult in good health.

The chain links TRBV4-3 to TRBJ1-2, with unresolved D. Germline V CDR1 and CDR2: LGHNA, YSLEER. V lost 0 bases and J lost 1, with 9 bases in between. The CDR3 is 15 residues long. In nucleotides, the CDR3 is TGCGCCAGCAGCCAAGAAGCCTCCTTTAACTATGGCTACACCTTC. Translating gives CASSQEASFNYGYTF.

The gene calls are TRBV28 and TRBJ2-7; 7 bases agree with TRBD1. With V trimmed by 0 bases and J by 3 bases, 20 bases remained unmatched. The CDR3 loop spans 20 amino acids. The germline V gene has CDR1 MDHEN and CDR2 SYDVKM. CDR3 coding DNA: TGTGCCAGCAGTTTATGGGATCTCAACAGGGGTAACGGGAATTACTACGAGCAGTACTTC. Protein: CASSLWDLNRGNGNYYEQYF.

The chain combines TRBV20-1 with TRBJ2-3; D is undetermined. The CDR3 has 14 amino acids. Germline loops: CDR1 DFQATT, CDR2 SNEGSKA (reference sequence). V was pared by 3 bases and J by 2 bases, with 12 bases between. The CDR3 is CSASRHRDTDTQYF. Written as DNA, the CDR3 is TGCAGTGCTAGTCGGCACCGAGACACAGATACGCAGTATTTT.

J is TRBJ2-7 and V is TRBV5-4; tentatively, D is TRBD2 (5 bases). Germline values: CDR1 SGHNT, CDR2 YYREEE (reference sequence). This CDR3 region has 15 residues. Between the trimmed V and J ends, which lost 4 bases and 0 bases, there was a span of 14 bases. This chain's CDR3 is CASSAASGFSYEQYF. CDR3 coding DNA: TGTGCCAGCAGCGCGGCCAGCGGATTCTCCTACGAGCAGTACTTC.